This T cell receptor (beta chain) came from a study of blood T cell repertoires in COVID-19. Study details: PBMCs, B-cell-depleted T cells, or T cells were the source of the cDNA or gDNA that made up the material.

Original analysis: Estimates of nucleated cell counts were drawn from the amplification of reference gene primers. The method was immunoSEQ multiplex PCR; TCRdb's version includes in-frame clones alone and lacks a portion of them. For V, J and clone size, that table is used; D and trimming come from the DNA. The profile covers more than 300,000 clones, with about 89% appearing a single time and about 9.4% taken by the ten largest. The length of the CDR3 is 13 residues. The V end lost 4 bases, the J end lost 2 bases, and 9 bases lay between the germline ends. Germline V gene lookup returns CDR1 SGDLS and CDR2 YYNGEE.

The chain uses TRBV9 and TRBJ1-1; D unresolved. The specimen was peripheral blood. The sequence was obtained from a woman aged 25 to 39 with COVID-19, enrolled during active disease. The CDR3 loop is CASSREPNTEAFF. In DNA, the CDR3 is TGTGCCAGCAGCCGGGAACCCAACACTGAAGCTTTCTTT.